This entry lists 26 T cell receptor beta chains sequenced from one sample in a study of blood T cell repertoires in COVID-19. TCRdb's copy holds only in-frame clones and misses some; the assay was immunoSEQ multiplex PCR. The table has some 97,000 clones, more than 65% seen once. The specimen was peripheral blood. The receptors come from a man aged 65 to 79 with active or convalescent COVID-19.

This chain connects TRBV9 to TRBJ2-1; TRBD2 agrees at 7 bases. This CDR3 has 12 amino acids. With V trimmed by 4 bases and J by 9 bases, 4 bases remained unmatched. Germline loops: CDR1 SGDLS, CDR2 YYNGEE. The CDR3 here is CASSTTGGEQFF. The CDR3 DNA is TGTGCCAGCAGCACAACGGGGGGTGAGCAGTTCTTC.

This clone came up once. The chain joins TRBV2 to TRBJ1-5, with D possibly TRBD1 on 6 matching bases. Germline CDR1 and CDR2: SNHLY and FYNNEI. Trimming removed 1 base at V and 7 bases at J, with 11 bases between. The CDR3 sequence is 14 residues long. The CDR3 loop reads CASSEGGRGQPQHF. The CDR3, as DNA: TGTGCCAGCAGTGAAGGCGGAAGGGGGCAGCCCCAGCATTTT.

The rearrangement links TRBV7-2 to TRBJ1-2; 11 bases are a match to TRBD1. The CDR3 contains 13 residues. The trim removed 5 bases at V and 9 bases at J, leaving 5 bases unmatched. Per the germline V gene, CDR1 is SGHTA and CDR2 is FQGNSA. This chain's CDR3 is CASSPGTGGRYTF. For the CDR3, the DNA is TGTGCCAGCAGCCCGGGGACAGGGGGACGCTACACCTTC.

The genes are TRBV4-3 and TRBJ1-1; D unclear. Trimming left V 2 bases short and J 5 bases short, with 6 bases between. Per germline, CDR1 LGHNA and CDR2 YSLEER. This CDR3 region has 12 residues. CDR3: CASSQTGTEAFF. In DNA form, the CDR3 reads TGCGCCAGCAGCCAAACGGGGACTGAAGCTTTCTTT.

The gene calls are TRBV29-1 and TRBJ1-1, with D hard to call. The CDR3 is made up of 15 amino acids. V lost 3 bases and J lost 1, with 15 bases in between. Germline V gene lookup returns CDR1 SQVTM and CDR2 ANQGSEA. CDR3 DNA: TGCAGCGTTGATAAGGCCGGCGGGTGGAACACTGAAGCTTTCTTT. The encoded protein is CSVDKAGGWNTEAFF. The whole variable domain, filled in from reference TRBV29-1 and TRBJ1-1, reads SAVISQKPSRDICQRGTSLTIQCQVDSQVTMMFWYRQQPGQSLTLIATANQGSEATYESGFVIDKFPISRPNLTFSTLTVSNMSPEDSSIYLCSVDKAGGWNTEAFFGQGTRLTVV.

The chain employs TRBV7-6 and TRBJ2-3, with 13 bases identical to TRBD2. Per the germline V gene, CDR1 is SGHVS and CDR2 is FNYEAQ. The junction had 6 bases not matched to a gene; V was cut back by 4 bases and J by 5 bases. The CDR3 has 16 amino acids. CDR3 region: CASSSRTSGSRDTQYF. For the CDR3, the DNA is TGTGCCAGCAGCTCCCGGACTAGCGGGAGTAGAGATACGCAGTATTTT. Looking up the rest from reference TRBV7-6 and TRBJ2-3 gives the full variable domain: GAGVSQSPRYKVTKRGQDVALRCDPISGHVSLYWYRQALGQGPEFLTYFNYEAQQDKSGLPNDRFSAERPEGSISTLTIQRTEQRDSAMYRCASSSRTSGSRDTQYFGPGTRLTVL.

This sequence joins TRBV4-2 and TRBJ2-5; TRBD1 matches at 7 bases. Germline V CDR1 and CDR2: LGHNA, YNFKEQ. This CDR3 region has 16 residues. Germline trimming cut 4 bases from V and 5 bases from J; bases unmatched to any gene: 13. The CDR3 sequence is CASSPRQGVGSETQYF. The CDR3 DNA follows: TGTGCCAGCAGCCCCCGACAGGGAGTAGGGTCGGAGACCCAGTACTTC.

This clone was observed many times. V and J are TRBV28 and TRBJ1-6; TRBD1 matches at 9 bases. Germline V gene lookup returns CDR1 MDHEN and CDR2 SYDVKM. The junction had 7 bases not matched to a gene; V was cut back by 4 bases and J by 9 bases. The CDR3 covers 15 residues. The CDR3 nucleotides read TGTGCCAGCAGTTACGGGACAGGGAGGGCTTCACCCCTCCACTTT. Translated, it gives CASSYGTGRASPLHF. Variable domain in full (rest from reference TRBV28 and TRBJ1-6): DVKVTQSSRYLVKRTGEKVFLECVQDMDHENMFWYRQDPGLGLRLIYFSYDVKMKEKGDIPEGYSVSREKKERFSLILESASTNQTSMYLCASSYGTGRASPLHFGNGTRLTVT.

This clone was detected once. The chain's CDR3 is CASSAGLAGVSETQYF. CDR3 DNA sequence: TGTGCCAGCAGCGCCGGACTAGCGGGGGTCTCAGAGACCCAGTACTTC. This chain uses TRBV9 with TRBJ2-5, with 13 bases lining up with TRBD2. This CDR3 has 16 residues. Trimming removed 3 bases from V and 4 bases from J; junction bases left unmatched: 6. Germline V gives CDR1 SGDLS, CDR2 YYNGEE.

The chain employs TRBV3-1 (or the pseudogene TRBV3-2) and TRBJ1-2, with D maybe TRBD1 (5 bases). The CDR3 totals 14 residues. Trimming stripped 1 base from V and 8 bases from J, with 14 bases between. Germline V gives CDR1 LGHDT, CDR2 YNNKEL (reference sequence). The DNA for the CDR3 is TGTGCCAGCAGCCAAGGGCAGGGCAAAAACGGCTACACCTTC. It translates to CASSQGQGKNGYTF.

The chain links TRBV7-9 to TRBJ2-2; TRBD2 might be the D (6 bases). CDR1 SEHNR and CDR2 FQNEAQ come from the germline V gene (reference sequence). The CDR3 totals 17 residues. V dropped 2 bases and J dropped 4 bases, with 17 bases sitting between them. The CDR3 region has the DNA TGTGCCAGCAGCTTATGGGTCGGGACTGGTAGCACCGGGGAGCTGTTTTTT. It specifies CASSLWVGTGSTGELFF. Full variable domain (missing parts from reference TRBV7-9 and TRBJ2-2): DTGVSQNPRHKITKRGQNVTFRCDPISEHNRLYWYRQTLGQGPEFLTYFQNEAQLEKSRLLSDRFSAERPKGSFSTLEIQRTEQGDSAMYLCASSLWVGTGSTGELFFGEGSRLTVL.

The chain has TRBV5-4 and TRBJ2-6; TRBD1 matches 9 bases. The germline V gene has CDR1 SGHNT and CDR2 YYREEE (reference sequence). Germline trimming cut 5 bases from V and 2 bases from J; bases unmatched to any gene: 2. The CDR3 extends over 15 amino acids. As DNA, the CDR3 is TGTGCCAGCAGGGGACAGGGAACTGGGGCCAACGTCCTGACTTTC. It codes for CASRGQGTGANVLTF.

The CDR3 region has the DNA TGTGCCAGCAACCTACAGGGTACCGGGGAGCTGTTTTTT. This encodes CASNLQGTGELFF. The chain links TRBV6-5 to TRBJ2-2; weak D call: TRBD1 (6 bases). V gave up 7 bases and J gave up 5 bases, with 11 bases separating them. The CDR3 has 13 amino acids. Germline CDR1 MNHEY, CDR2 SVGAGI.

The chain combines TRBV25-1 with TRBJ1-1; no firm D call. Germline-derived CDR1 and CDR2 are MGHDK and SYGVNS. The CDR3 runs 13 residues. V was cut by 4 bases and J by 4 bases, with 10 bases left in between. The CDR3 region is CASSVLRGTEAFF. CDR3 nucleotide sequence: TGTGCCAGCAGTGTCCTGCGGGGCACTGAAGCTTTCTTT.

The CDR3 DNA reads as TGTGCCAGCAGCGTATTAGGACAGGGTTCCACCGGGGAGCTGTTTTTT. Translating gives CASSVLGQGSTGELFF. The chain uses TRBV9 and TRBJ2-2; 8 bases agree with TRBD1. With V trimmed by 1 base and J by 4 bases, 6 bases remained unmatched. The germline gives CDR1 SGDLS, CDR2 YYNGEE. The CDR3 contains 16 residues.

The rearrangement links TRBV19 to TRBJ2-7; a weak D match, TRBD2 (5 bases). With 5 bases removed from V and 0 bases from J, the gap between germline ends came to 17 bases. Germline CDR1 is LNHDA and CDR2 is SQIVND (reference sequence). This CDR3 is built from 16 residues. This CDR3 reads CASSPDRPGSSYEQYF. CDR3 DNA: TGTGCCAGTAGTCCCGATCGGCCGGGGAGCTCCTACGAGCAGTACTTC.

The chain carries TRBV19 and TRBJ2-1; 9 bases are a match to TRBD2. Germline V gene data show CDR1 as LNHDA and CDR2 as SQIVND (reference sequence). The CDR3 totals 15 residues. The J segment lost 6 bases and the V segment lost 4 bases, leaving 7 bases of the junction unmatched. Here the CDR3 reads CASSTIAGVLNEQFF. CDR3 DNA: TGTGCCAGTAGTACGATAGCGGGAGTACTCAATGAGCAGTTCTTC.

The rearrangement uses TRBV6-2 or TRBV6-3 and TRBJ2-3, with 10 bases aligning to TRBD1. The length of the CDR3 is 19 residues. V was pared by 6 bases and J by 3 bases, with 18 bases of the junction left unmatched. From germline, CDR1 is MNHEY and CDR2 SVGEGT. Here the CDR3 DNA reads TGTGCCAGCAGCTATACTACCGGGACAGGGGTACTCAGTACAGATACGCAGTATTTT. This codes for CASSYTTGTGVLSTDTQYF.

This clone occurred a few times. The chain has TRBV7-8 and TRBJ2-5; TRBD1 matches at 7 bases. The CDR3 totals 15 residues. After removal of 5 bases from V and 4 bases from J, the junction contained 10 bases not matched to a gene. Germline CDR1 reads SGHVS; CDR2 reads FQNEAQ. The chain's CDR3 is CASSTRQGARETQYF. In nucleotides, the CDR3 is TGTGCCAGCAGCACCAGACAGGGCGCTAGAGAGACCCAGTACTTC.

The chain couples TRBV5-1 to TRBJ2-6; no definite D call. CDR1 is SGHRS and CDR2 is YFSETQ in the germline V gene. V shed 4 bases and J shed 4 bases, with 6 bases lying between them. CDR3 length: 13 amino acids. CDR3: CASSTGGANVLTF. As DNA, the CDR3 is TGCGCCAGCAGCACCGGGGGGGCCAACGTCCTGACTTTC.

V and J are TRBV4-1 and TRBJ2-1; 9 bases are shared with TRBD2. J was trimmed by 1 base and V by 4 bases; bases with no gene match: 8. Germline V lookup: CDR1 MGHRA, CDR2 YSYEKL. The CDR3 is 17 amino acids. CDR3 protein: CASSPQGSGRSYNEQFF. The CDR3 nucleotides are TGCGCCAGCAGCCCCCAGGGTAGCGGGAGATCCTACAATGAGCAGTTCTTC.

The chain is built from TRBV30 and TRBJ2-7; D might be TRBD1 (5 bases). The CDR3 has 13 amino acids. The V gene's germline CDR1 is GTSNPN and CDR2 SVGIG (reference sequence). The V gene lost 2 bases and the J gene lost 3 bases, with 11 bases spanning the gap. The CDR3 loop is CAWSPGIIYEQYF. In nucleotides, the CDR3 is TGTGCCTGGAGTCCAGGGATCATCTACGAGCAGTACTTC. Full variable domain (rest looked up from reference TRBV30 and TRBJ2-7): SQTIHQWPATLVQPVGSPLSLECTVEGTSNPNLYWYRQAAGRGLQLLFYSVGIGQISSEVPQNLSASRPQDRQFILSSKKLLLSDSGFYLCAWSPGIIYEQYFGPGTRLTVT.

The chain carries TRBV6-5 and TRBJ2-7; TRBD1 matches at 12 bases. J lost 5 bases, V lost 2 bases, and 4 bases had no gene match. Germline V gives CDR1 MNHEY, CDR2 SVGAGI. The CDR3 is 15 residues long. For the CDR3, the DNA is TGTGCCAGCAGTTACAGGGACAGGGGGCCGGACGAGCAGTACTTC. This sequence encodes CASSYRDRGPDEQYF.

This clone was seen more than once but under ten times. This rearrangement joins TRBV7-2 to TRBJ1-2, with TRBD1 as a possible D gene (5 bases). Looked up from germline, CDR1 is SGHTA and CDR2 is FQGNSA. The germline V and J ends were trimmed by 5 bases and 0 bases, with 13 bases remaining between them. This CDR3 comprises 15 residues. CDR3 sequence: CASSLPGESNYGYTF. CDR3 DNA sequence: TGTGCCAGCAGCCTACCGGGGGAGTCTAACTATGGCTACACCTTC.

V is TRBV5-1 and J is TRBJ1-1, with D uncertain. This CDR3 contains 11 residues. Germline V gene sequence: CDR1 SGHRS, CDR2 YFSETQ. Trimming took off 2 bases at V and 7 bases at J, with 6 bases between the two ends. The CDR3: CASSLNSEAFF. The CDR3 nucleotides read TGCGCCAGCAGCTTAAATAGTGAAGCTTTCTTT.

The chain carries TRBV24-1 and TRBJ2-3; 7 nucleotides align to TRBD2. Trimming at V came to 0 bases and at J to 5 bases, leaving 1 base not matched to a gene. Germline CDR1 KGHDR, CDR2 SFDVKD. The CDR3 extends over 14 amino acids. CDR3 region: CATSDLRGGDTQYF. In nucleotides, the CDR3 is TGTGCCACCAGTGATTTGCGCGGGGGAGATACGCAGTATTTT.